This T cell receptor (beta chain) was sequenced for a study of CD8+ T cells in alopecia areata. Study information: Those treated were given oral tofacitinib at 5 to 10 mg twice daily. Study-wide results and caveats: Scalp repertoires also include resident alphabeta T cells from normal skin. Mice showed clearer TCR sharing than patients did, a gap that was possibly HLA-related.

CDR1 is SNHLY and CDR2 is FYNNEI in the germline V gene. The CDR3 runs 17 residues. With 5 bases clipped from V and 3 bases from J, the junction kept 10 bases outside the gene matches. RNA extraction was followed by reverse transcription into cDNA, which acted as the sequencing template. TCRdb keeps only in-frame clones here, not all; method: immunoSEQ multiplex PCR. The data show tens of thousands of clones, 60% seen once. In regard to this clone: Its target is not known.

Sequencing used CD8+ T cells sorted from blood, obtained at week 0. The origin of this receptor is a human donor with alopecia areata. V is TRBV2 and J is TRBJ1-4, with 9 bases lining up with TRBD1. The CDR3 bases are TGTGCCAGCAGTCCTCTCATTTACAGGGGGCCTAATGAAAAACTGTTTTTT. Encoded protein: CASSPLIYRGPNEKLFF.